The 10 T cell receptor beta chains below come from one sample, sequenced in a study of cytomegalovirus exposure and HLA in healthy donors. Method: immunoSEQ multiplex PCR; TCRdb's copy keeps in-frame clones and lacks some. There are roughly 150,000 clones in the sample; roughly 89% occur only once, and 10% lies in the top ten. Sample: PBMCs. These receptors came from a woman under 30 in good health and CMV-seropositive.

This chain joins TRBV2 and TRBJ2-1, with 8 bases lining up with TRBD2. The V and J ends lost 4 bases and 9 bases, in that order; junction bases with no gene match: 5. The V gene's germline CDR1 is SNHLY and CDR2 FYNNEI. There are 13 residues in the CDR3. DNA of the CDR3: TGTGCCAGCAGTGCGACTAGCGTAGTTGAGCAGTTCTTC. Translating it yields CASSATSVVEQFF.

This clone appeared a single time. V and J are TRBV5-1 and TRBJ2-7; possible D gene TRBD2, 6 bases. Trimming pared 2 bases from V and 2 bases from J, leaving 17 bases between. Germline V gene sequence: CDR1 SGHRS, CDR2 YFSETQ. The CDR3 consists of 16 residues. The DNA of the CDR3 is TGCGCCAGCAGCTTTCTACCGGCGGGAACTACCTACGAGCAGTACTTC. Protein product: CASSFLPAGTTYEQYF.

The chain recombines TRBV5-1 with TRBJ1-2; D perhaps matches TRBD1 (5 bases). The V end lost 6 bases, the J end lost 6 bases, and 18 bases lay between the germline ends. CDR3 size: 14 residues. Germline V gene sequence: CDR1 SGHRS, CDR2 YFSETQ. The CDR3, as DNA: TGCGCCAGCAATGGTGGGGGAGGAAGTGATGGCTACACCTTC. Amino acids: CASNGGGGSDGYTF.

The chain recombines TRBV7-9 with TRBJ2-1; 8 bases match TRBD2. CDR1 and CDR2 (germline): SEHNR, FQNEAQ (reference sequence). This CDR3 is built from 14 residues. V lost 1 base, J lost 9 bases, and 5 bases stayed unmatched. In DNA, the CDR3 is TGTGCCAGCAGCTTAGTTAGCGGGACGGGTGAGCAGTTCTTC. Translating gives CASSLVSGTGEQFF. Variable domain in full (rest from reference TRBV7-9 and TRBJ2-1): DTGVSQNPRHKITKRGQNVTFRCDPISEHNRLYWYRQTLGQGPEFLTYFQNEAQLEKSRLLSDRFSAERPKGSFSTLEIQRTEQGDSAMYLCASSLVSGTGEQFFGPGTRLTVL.

V usage is TRBV18 and J usage is TRBJ1-5, with a possible D match to TRBD1 (5 bases). V lost 3 bases and J lost 5, with 8 bases in between. Germline V CDR1 and CDR2: KGHSH, LQKENI. This CDR3 region has 13 residues. CDR3 protein: CASSPIRDQPQHF. Written as DNA, the CDR3 is TGTGCCAGCTCACCCATCAGGGATCAGCCCCAGCATTTT.

This rearrangement joins TRBV18 to TRBJ1-1, with TRBD1 as a possible D gene (5 bases). The V end was cut by 2 bases, the J end by 1 base, with 11 bases between. Per germline, CDR1 KGHSH and CDR2 LQKENI. This CDR3 contains 15 residues. The CDR3 loop is CASSPGDSGNTEAFF. CDR3 DNA sequence: TGTGCCAGCTCACCAGGGGACTCCGGGAACACTGAAGCTTTCTTT.

In its sample, this clone was seen many times. The rearrangement links TRBV28 to TRBJ2-7, with 7 bases identical to TRBD1. This CDR3 is built from 14 residues. Trimming took 8 bases from V and 2 from J; bases not matched to a gene: 9. From germline, CDR1 is MDHEN and CDR2 SYDVKM. The CDR3: CASHSTGTPYEQYF. In DNA, the CDR3 is TGTGCCAGCCATTCGACAGGGACACCCTACGAGCAGTACTTC.

The rearrangement uses TRBV6-4 and TRBJ2-2; 11 bases line up with TRBD2. The V gene's germline CDR1 is MRHNA and CDR2 SNTAGT. The CDR3 consists of 14 residues. Germline trimming cut 4 bases from V and 7 bases from J; bases unmatched to any gene: 2. This CDR3 is CASSATSGIGELFF. The CDR3 nucleotides read TGTGCCAGCAGTGCGACTAGCGGGATCGGGGAGCTGTTTTTT.

This clone is a singleton in its sample. The CDR3 nucleotides are TGTGCCAGCAGTTATCGTAGGGGATGGGAGACCCAGTACTTC. Translated, it gives CASSYRRGWETQYF. The gene calls are TRBV6-5 and TRBJ2-5; D possibly corresponds to TRBD1 (5 bases). With 3 bases removed from V and 5 bases from J, the gap between germline ends came to 13 bases. There are 14 residues in the CDR3. The germline CDR1 and CDR2 sequences are MNHEY and SVGAGI.

The J gene is TRBJ2-1, the V gene TRBV5-1; 10 nucleotides agree with TRBD2. V lost 4 bases to trimming and J lost 9 bases; unmatched junction nucleotides: 7. Germline lookup yields CDR1 SGHRS and CDR2 YFSETQ. This CDR3 has 14 residues. CDR3 nucleotide sequence: TGCGCCAGCAGCCAGGGACTAGCGTTCGGTGAGCAGTTCTTC. As protein: CASSQGLAFGEQFF.